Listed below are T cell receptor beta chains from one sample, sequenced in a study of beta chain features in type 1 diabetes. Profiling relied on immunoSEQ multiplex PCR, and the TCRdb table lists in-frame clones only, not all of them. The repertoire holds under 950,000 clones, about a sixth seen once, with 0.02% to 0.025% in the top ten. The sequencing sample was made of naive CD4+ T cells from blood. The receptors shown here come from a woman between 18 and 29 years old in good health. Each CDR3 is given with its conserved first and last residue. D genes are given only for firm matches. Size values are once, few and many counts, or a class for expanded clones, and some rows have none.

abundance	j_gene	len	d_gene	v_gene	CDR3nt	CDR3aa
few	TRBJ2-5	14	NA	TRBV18	TGTGCCAGCTCACCTTTCAGGGGAGAAGAGACCCAGTACTTC	CASSPFRGEETQYF
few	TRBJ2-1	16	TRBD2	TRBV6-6	TGTGCCAGCAGTTACTCGTGGCGGGGGGCACAGGGTGAGCAGTTCTTC	CASSYSWRGAQGEQFF
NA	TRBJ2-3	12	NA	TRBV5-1	TGCGCCAGCAGCCGAATAGCAGATACGCAGTATTTT	CASSRIADTQYF
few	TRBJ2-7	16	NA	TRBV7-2	TGTGCCAGCAGCTTAGCGCGTTTCCTAGCGCCCTACGAGCAGTACTTC	CASSLARFLAPYEQYF
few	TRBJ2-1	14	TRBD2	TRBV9	TGTGCCAGCGCCAGGACTAGCGGATACAATGAGCAGTTCTTC	CASARTSGYNEQFF
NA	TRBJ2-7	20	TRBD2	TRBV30	TGTGCCTGGCGACACCACCTACCGGGGCCTAGCGGGAAGAGTTCCTACGAGCAGTACTTC	CAWRHHLPGPSGKSSYEQYF
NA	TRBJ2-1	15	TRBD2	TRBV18	TGTGCCAGCTCACCCCTAGCGGGAGGGCACAATGAGCAGTTCTTC	CASSPLAGGHNEQFF
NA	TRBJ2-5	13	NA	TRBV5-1	TGCGCCAGCAGCTTGGGTCCAGAGGAGACCCAGTACTTC	CASSLGPEETQYF
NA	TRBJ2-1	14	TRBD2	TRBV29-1	TGCAGCGTTGGAAAAGCGGGGGGTAAAGTAGGGCAGTTCTTC	CSVGKAGGKVGQFF
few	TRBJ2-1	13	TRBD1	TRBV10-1	TGCGCCAGCGGGGGACAGGGATACAATGAGCAGTTCTTC	CASGGQGYNEQFF
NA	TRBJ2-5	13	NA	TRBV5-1	TGCGCCAGCAGCTTCGGAATTCAAGAGACCCAGTACTTC	CASSFGIQETQYF
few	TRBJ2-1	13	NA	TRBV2	TGTGCCAGCAACGGGCGCTCCTACAATGAGCAGTTCTTC	CASNGRSYNEQFF
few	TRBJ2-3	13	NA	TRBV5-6	TGTGCCAGCAGCATGACTAGCACAGATACGCAGTATTTT	CASSMTSTDTQYF
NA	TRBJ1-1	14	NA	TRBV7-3	TGTGCCAGCAGCCCCACAGGGTGGGACACTGAAGCTTTCTTT	CASSPTGWDTEAFF
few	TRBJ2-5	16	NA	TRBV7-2	TGTGCCAGCAGCTTAGGACAGGGAGGAACGAAAGAGACCCAGTACTTC	CASSLGQGGTKETQYF
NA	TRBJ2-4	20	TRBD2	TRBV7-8	TGTGCCAGCAGCGCAATACACCCCCGGACTAGCGGGAGTGAGGGAAACATTCAGTACTTC	CASSAIHPRTSGSEGNIQYF
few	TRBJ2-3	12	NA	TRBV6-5	TGTGCCAGCAGTCCTATGGGAGATACGCAGTATTTT	CASSPMGDTQYF
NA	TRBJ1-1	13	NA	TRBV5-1	TGCGCCAGCAGCTTGGGGGGGAACACTGAAGCTTTCTTT	CASSLGGNTEAFF
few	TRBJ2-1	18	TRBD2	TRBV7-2	TGTGCCAGCAGCGTAGCCTCACTAGCGGGAGGCTTAGTTAGTGAGCAGTTCTTC	CASSVASLAGGLVSEQFF
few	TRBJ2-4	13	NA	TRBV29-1	TGCAGCGTTGGACAGGAGGCCAAAAACATTCAGTACTTC	CSVGQEAKNIQYF
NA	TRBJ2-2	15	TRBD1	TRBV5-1	TGCGCCAGCGGCCGGGACAGGGGGCGGCCCGGGGAGCTGTTTTTT	CASGRDRGRPGELFF
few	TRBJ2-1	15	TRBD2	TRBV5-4	TGTGCCAGCAGCCCCGGGACTAGCGGGGGTGGGGAGCAGTTCTTC	CASSPGTSGGGEQFF
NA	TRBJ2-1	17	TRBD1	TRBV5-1	TGCGCCAGCAGCTTGGCGCCCGGACAGGGGAAGTTGCCTCAGCAGTTCTTC	CASSLAPGQGKLPQQFF
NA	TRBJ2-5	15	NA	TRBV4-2	TGTGCCAGCAGCCAAGATCGATGGAGTCGGGAGACCCAGTACTTC	CASSQDRWSRETQYF
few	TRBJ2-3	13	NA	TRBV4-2	TGTGCCAGCAGCCAAGGTCGAACAGATACGCAGTATTTT	CASSQGRTDTQYF
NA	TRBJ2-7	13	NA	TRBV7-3	TGTGCCAGCAGCTTAATCCACTCCTACGAGCAGTACTTC	CASSLIHSYEQYF
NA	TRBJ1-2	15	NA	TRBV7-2	TGTGCCAGCAGCTTCAGGGTAACTGCTAACTATGGCTACACCTTC	CASSFRVTANYGYTF
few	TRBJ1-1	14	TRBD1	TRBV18	TGTGCCAGCTCACCGGGACAGGGGGTCCTTGAAGCTTTCTTT	CASSPGQGVLEAFF
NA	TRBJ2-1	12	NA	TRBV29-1	TGCAGCGTTGAGGGCCGTAACAATGAGCAGTTCTTC	CSVEGRNNEQFF
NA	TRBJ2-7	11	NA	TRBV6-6	TGTGCCAGCAGCAAAACCTACGAGCAGTACTTC	CASSKTYEQYF
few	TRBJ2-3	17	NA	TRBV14	TGTGCCAGCAGCCAGGCGATCGGGAGCCCTCGTACAGATACGCAGTATTTT	CASSQAIGSPRTDTQYF
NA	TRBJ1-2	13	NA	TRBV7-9	TGTGCCAGCAGCTTATCCGGGGAGTATGGCTACACCTTC	CASSLSGEYGYTF
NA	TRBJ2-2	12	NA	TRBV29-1	TGCAGCGTTGAACAGTACACCGGGGAGCTGTTTTTT	CSVEQYTGELFF
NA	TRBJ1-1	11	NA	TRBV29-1	TGCAGCACAAAAGGGGGCACTGAAGCTTTCTTT	CSTKGGTEAFF
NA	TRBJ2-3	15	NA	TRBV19	TGTGCCAGTAGTAGCCTTGGGACTAGCACAGATACGCAGTATTTT	CASSSLGTSTDTQYF
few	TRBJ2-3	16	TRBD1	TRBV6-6	TGTGCCAGCACCCCGAAGGGACAGCGGAGCACAGATACGCAGTATTTT	CASTPKGQRSTDTQYF
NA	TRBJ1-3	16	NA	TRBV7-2	TGTGCCAGCAGCTTGATCTCTGGGCTCCGGGGAAACACCATATATTTT	CASSLISGLRGNTIYF
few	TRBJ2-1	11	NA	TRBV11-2	TGTGCCAGCAGCCCGTACAATGAGCAGTTCTTC	CASSPYNEQFF
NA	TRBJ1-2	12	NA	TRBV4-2	TGTGCCAGCAGCCAAGAGGACCAACCCCCCACCTTC	CASSQEDQPPTF
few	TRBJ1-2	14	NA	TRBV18	TGTGCCAGCTCACTGGCAGGGCCGAACTATGGCTACACCTTC	CASSLAGPNYGYTF
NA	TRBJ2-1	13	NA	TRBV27	TGTGCCAGCAGTTTATTTGGAAGGGGGGAGCAGTTCTTC	CASSLFGRGEQFF
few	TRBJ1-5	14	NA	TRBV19	TGTGCCAGTAGTATCGTAGATAGCAATCAGCCCCAGCATTTT	CASSIVDSNQPQHF
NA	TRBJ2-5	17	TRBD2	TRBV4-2	TGTGCCAGCAGCCAAGATGGGACTAGCGGGTACCAAGAGACCCAGTACTTC	CASSQDGTSGYQETQYF
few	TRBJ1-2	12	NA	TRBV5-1	TGCGCCAGCAGCGCAGGAACCTTTGGCTACACCTTC	CASSAGTFGYTF
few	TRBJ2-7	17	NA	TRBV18	TGTGCCAGCTCACCTGGGGTGGCGGGAACCGCTACCTACGAGCAGTACTTC	CASSPGVAGTATYEQYF